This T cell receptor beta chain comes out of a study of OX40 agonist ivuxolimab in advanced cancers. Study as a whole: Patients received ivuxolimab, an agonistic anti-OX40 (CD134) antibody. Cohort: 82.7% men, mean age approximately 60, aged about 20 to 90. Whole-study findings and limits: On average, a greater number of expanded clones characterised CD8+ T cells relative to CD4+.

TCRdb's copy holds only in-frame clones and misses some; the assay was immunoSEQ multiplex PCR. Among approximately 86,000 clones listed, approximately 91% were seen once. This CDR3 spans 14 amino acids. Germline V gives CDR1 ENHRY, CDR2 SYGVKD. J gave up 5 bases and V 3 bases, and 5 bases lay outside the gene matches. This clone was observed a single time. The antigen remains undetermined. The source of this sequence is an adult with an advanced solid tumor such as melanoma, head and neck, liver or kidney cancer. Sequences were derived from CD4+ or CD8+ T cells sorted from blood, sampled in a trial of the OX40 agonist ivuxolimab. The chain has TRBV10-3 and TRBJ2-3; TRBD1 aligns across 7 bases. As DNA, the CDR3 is TGTGCCATCAGTGACTCTGCAGGGGGAGATACGCAGTATTTT. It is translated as CAISDSAGGDTQYF.